These T cell receptor beta chains were read from a single sample in a study of spatial heterogeneity in lung cancer. Each CDR3 protein gets one entry after TCRdb re-called the 5' RACE reads with MiXCR. This table has about 36,000 distinct CDR3 sequences, around 5% appearing once. The sequencing here drew on PBMCs, taken at surgery. The receptors originated from a female donor with early-stage non-small cell lung cancer. The CDR3 runs from the conserved cysteine through the conserved F or W. The order of the fields is D gene, V gene, clone size, J gene, CDR3 protein, CDR3 DNA. The D gene is left open where the match is weak. Part of the rows lack a size; the others show once, few, many or a class for expanded clones.

>TRBD2|TRBV12-3/TRBV12-4|few|TRBJ2-3
CASTPLAGVSDTQYF
TGTGCCAGCACCCCTCTAGCGGGGGTTTCAGATACGCAGTATTTT
>TRBD2|TRBV29-1|many|TRBJ2-2
CSVGGLAGYGELFF
TGCAGCGTAGGCGGCCTAGCGGGATACGGGGAGCTGTTTTTT
>TRBD1|TRBV3-1|few|TRBJ2-5
CASSQTGTGSQETQYF
TGTGCCAGCAGCCAGACAGGGACAGGGAGCCAAGAGACCCAGTACTTC
>TRBD1|TRBV6-2/TRBV6-3|many|TRBJ1-5
CASSRDRGNPGPNQPQHF
TGTGCCAGCAGCAGGGACAGGGGAAATCCGGGCCCCAATCAGCCCCAGCATTTT
>NA|TRBV6-2/TRBV6-3|many|TRBJ2-3
CASSYSRGNTQYF
TGTGCCAGCAGTTACTCGAGGGGAAATACGCAGTATTTT
>TRBD2|TRBV5-1|many|TRBJ2-5
CASSLGLAGAREQETQYF
TGCGCCAGCAGCTTGGGACTAGCGGGGGCCCGGGAGCAAGAGACCCAGTACTTC
>TRBD1|TRBV28|many|TRBJ1-2
CASSSPGTGGGYTF
TGTGCCAGCAGTTCTCCCGGGACAGGGGGTGGCTACACCTTC
>TRBD2|TRBV20-1|many|TRBJ2-1
CSARDYGSGRYNEQFF
TGCAGTGCTAGAGATTACGGTAGCGGGCGTTACAATGAGCAGTTCTTC
>TRBD1|TRBV11-2|NA|TRBJ2-1
CASSFPGTGGNEQFF
TGTGCCAGCAGCTTCCCCGGGACAGGGGGCAATGAGCAGTTCTTC
>TRBD2|TRBV29-1|few|TRBJ2-3
CSGGLAADTQYF
TGCAGCGGGGGACTAGCTGCAGATACGCAGTATTTT
>NA|TRBV5-1|many|TRBJ1-4
CASSSGGGALEKLFF
TGCGCCAGCAGCTCTGGAGGGGGGGCGCTGGAAAAACTGTTTTTT
>NA|TRBV6-5|many|TRBJ1-6
CASTMTLRNSPLHF
TGTGCCAGCACAATGACCTTGCGTAATTCACCCCTCCACTTT
>TRBD1|TRBV5-1|few|TRBJ2-3
CASSGGQGIADTQYF
TGCGCCAGCAGCGGGGGACAGGGAATTGCAGATACGCAGTATTTT
>NA|TRBV10-3|many|TRBJ2-7
CASRGSAYEQYF
TGTGCCAGCCGGGGCAGCGCCTACGAGCAGTACTTC
>NA|TRBV18|few|TRBJ1-5
CASSLDLNQPQHF
TGTGCCAGCTCCCTCGACCTTAATCAGCCCCAGCATTTT
>NA|TRBV20-1|NA|TRBJ2-5
CSARDRRGFGETQYF
TGCAGTGCTAGAGATAGGAGGGGTTTCGGGGAGACCCAGTACTTC
>TRBD2|TRBV7-9|many|TRBJ2-5
CASSVRLVAGLQETQYF
TGTGCCAGCAGCGTCCGACTCGTAGCGGGACTACAAGAGACCCAGTACTTC
>TRBD1|TRBV6-5|many|TRBJ1-6
CASRARQGARSPLHF
TGTGCCAGCAGAGCAAGACAGGGGGCGAGATCACCCCTCCACTTT
>NA|TRBV18|NA|TRBJ2-3
CASSPRSQKDTQYF
TGTGCCAGCTCACCACGTTCCCAGAAAGATACGCAGTATTTT
>NA|TRBV3-1|many|TRBJ1-1
CARAVGEDTEAFF
TGTGCCAGAGCAGTTGGGGAGGACACTGAAGCTTTCTTT
>TRBD1|TRBV29-1|many|TRBJ2-4
CSVEPGQGTNIQYF
TGCAGCGTAGAACCGGGACAGGGGACGAACATTCAGTACTTC
>NA|TRBV5-4|many|TRBJ2-2
CASSLEGSGAGELFF
TGTGCCAGCAGCTTGGAAGGGAGCGGAGCCGGGGAGCTGTTTTTT
>TRBD1|TRBV5-6|NA|TRBJ1-1
CASSSWTGRSNTEAFF
TGTGCCAGCAGCTCATGGACAGGGAGGTCGAACACTGAAGCTTTCTTT
>NA|TRBV20-1|many|TRBJ2-1
CSARALGGVGNEQFF
TGCAGTGCTAGAGCCCTCGGAGGGGTGGGTAATGAGCAGTTCTTC
>NA|TRBV20-1|many|TRBJ1-2
CSATNSRGSSNGYTF
TGCAGTGCTACTAACTCCAGGGGAAGCAGCAATGGCTACACCTTC
>NA|TRBV29-1|many|TRBJ1-1
CSARTTGPMRAFF
TGCAGCGCGAGAACTACAGGGCCGATGCGAGCTTTCTTT
>NA|TRBV7-9|many|TRBJ1-4
CASSRDGNEKLFF
TGTGCCAGCAGCAGGGACGGTAATGAAAAACTGTTTTTT
>NA|TRBV11-2|many|TRBJ2-7
CASSLVVAKLGYF
TGTGCCAGCAGCTTAGTGGTGGCCAAACTCGGGTACTTC
>NA|TRBV7-8|many|TRBJ1-5
CASSPRPGFFSNQPQHF
TGTGCCAGCAGCCCTCGTCCAGGGTTTTTTAGCAATCAGCCCCAGCATTTT
>NA|TRBV6-1|NA|TRBJ2-4
CASRVNLLNIQYF
TGTGCCAGCAGGGTCAACCTATTAAACATTCAGTACTTC
>TRBD1|TRBV9|many|TRBJ2-2
CASRTGQSTGELFF
TGTGCCAGCAGGACGGGACAGTCCACCGGGGAGCTGTTTTTT
>NA|TRBV4-1|many|TRBJ2-7
CASSQDPGFRGSYEQYF
TGCGCCAGCAGCCAAGACCCCGGGTTTAGGGGCTCCTACGAGCAGTACTTC
>TRBD2|TRBV5-1|many|TRBJ2-5
CASSLAGTSTETQYF
TGCGCCAGCAGCTTGGCCGGGACTAGCACCGAGACCCAGTACTTC
>TRBD1|TRBV20-1|many|TRBJ2-1
CSAIGQGASFEQFF
TGCAGTGCTATTGGACAGGGGGCCTCCTTTGAGCAGTTCTTC
>TRBD1|TRBV6-5|few|TRBJ1-1
CASRRGQGWTEAFF
TGTGCCAGCAGAAGAGGACAGGGCTGGACTGAAGCTTTCTTT
>NA|TRBV5-1|many|TRBJ1-1
CASTTAAGMNTEAFF
TGCGCCAGCACCACCGCCGCAGGGATGAACACTGAAGCTTTCTTT
>TRBD2|TRBV30|many|TRBJ2-1
CSLAGVPPYNEQFF
TGTTCCCTTGCGGGGGTACCCCCCTACAATGAGCAGTTCTTC
>NA|TRBV7-9|many|TRBJ1-2
CASSHPLRGLYGYTF
TGTGCCAGCAGCCATCCATTACGGGGGCTCTATGGCTACACCTTC
>NA|TRBV6-1|many|TRBJ2-7
CASSHRKGYEQYF
TGTGCCAGCAGTCACCGGAAGGGATACGAGCAGTACTTC
>NA|TRBV13|many|TRBJ1-2
CASSLGGSLYGYTF
TGTGCCAGCAGCTTAGGGGGCAGCCTCTATGGCTACACCTTC
>NA|TRBV7-9|many|TRBJ2-7
CASSLAQSLGSYEQYF
TGTGCCAGCAGCTTAGCACAGTCACTGGGCTCCTACGAGCAGTACTTC
>NA|TRBV12-3/TRBV12-4|many|TRBJ2-1
CASTSFRGSYNEQFF
TGTGCCAGCACGAGTTTCAGAGGATCCTACAATGAGCAGTTCTTC
>NA|TRBV6-6|few|TRBJ1-5
CASGVSAVQPQHF
TGTGCCAGCGGGGTTTCGGCAGTTCAGCCCCAGCATTTT
>NA|TRBV14|many|TRBJ2-3
CASSQDAQTTDTQYF
TGTGCCAGCAGCCAAGATGCACAAACCACAGATACGCAGTATTTT
>NA|TRBV5-4|few|TRBJ2-1
CATSKGVLSSYNEQFF
TGTGCCACCTCAAAGGGAGTACTTAGCTCCTACAATGAGCAGTTCTTC
>NA|TRBV11-2|many|TRBJ2-7
CASSLGPVVSYEQYF
TGTGCCAGCAGCTTAGGTCCGGTAGTTTCCTACGAGCAGTACTTC
>NA|TRBV13|NA|TRBJ2-1
CASSLGRSYEQFF
TGTGCCAGCAGCTTAGGGAGAAGCTATGAGCAGTTCTTC
>NA|TRBV10-2|many|TRBJ2-3
CASSGRGPADTQYF
TGCGCCAGCAGTGGCCGGGGGCCTGCAGATACGCAGTATTTT
>NA|TRBV4-1|many|TRBJ2-3
CASSTRDSTDTQYF
TGCGCCAGCAGCACCCGGGATTCCACAGATACGCAGTATTTT
>TRBD1|TRBV2|NA|TRBJ1-1
CASRGQGGMEAFF
TGTGCCAGCCGTGGGCAGGGGGGAATGGAAGCTTTCTTT
>NA|TRBV29-1|many|TRBJ2-3
CSVDDSTDTQYF
TGCAGCGTTGACGACAGCACAGATACGCAGTATTTT
>NA|TRBV5-1|many|TRBJ2-3
CASSLVADTQYF
TGCGCCAGCAGCTTGGTTGCAGATACGCAGTATTTT
>TRBD1|TRBV20-1|many|TRBJ1-1
CSVGQGDTEAFF
TGCAGTGTAGGACAGGGGGACACTGAAGCTTTCTTT
>TRBD2|TRBV5-4|many|TRBJ2-3
CASSLRRELVTDTQYF
TGTGCCAGCAGCTTGAGGCGGGAGTTGGTCACAGATACGCAGTATTTT
>NA|TRBV6-2/TRBV6-3|many|TRBJ2-5
CASGGVQETQYF
TGTGCCAGCGGCGGCGTCCAAGAGACCCAGTACTTC
>NA|TRBV7-8|many|TRBJ2-7
CASSFKETAYEQYF
TGTGCCAGCAGCTTCAAGGAGACAGCCTACGAGCAGTACTTC